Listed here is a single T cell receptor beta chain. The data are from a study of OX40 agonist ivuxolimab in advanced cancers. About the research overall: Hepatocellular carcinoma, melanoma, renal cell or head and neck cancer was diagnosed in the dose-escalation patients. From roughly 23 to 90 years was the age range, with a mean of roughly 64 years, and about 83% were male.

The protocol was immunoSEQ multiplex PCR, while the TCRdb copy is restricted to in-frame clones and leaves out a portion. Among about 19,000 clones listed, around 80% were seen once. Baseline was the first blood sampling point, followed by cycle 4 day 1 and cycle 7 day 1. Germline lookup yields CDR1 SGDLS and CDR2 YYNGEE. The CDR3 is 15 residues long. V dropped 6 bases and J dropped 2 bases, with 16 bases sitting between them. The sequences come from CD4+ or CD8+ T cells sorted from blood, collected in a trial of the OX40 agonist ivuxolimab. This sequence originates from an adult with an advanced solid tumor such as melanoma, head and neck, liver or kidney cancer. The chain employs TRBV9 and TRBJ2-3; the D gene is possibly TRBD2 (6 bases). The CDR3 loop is CASTLGGLHTDTQYF. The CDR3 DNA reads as TGTGCCAGCACCCTTGGGGGACTGCACACAGATACGCAGTATTTT.